A single TCR beta chain is shown here with its context. Its antigen target is currently unknown. No much larger clone exists at a distance of one base, and base qualities are not known. From the germline V gene (reference sequence), CDR1 is LGHDT and CDR2 is YNNKEL. Taken from cysteine to phenylalanine, the CDR3 has 13 residues. CDR3 DNA only is kept here, 39 bases in frame from base 1. Trimming at the junction amounts to 4 bases on V and 2 bases on J, and the germline ends lie 7 bases apart. This entry belongs to a study of T-cell memory formation after mild COVID-19 (dated by TCRdb to about 2021). Looking at the study overall: TCR sequence clusters from the two donors were found to be largely donor specific. Two young, previously healthy adult volunteers made up the cohort, one male and one female. T-cell clones expanding and contracting after mild COVID-19 in two donors were tracked by longitudinal TCRalpha and TCRbeta repertoire sequencing. Study-level results and caveats: Only a couple of mild cases were covered in the study, and larger cohorts including severe cases with pre-infection samples were considered necessary. Clones that contracted from day 15 to 85 showed balanced CD4/CD8 phenotypes, whereas a second wave of clones that expanded from day 15 to 37 leaned towards CD4+. Contracting CD4+ clones appeared mostly in the CM and EM memory subsets, whereas CD8+ clones were enriched in EMRA. Some responding clones were detected in pre-infection memory, which suggested that pre-existing cross-reactive memory T cells had joined the SARS-CoV-2 response. Whether the second-wave clones peaking on day 37 were SARS-CoV-2 specific was not confirmed.

Sequencer: Illumina NovaSeq 6000. TCRalpha and TCRbeta cDNA libraries were built by 5'RACE with constant-segment primers, adding sample barcodes and unique molecular identifiers. Trizol reagent was used to extract RNA from every sample. The libraries were amplified in two PCR steps, and the second step added a second sample barcode and Illumina TruSeq adapters. Sequencing of the libraries was done on an Illumina NovaSeq, producing 2 x 150 bp paired-end reads. The authors' analysis ran thus. Demultiplexing of reads and collapsing into UMI-guided consensus sequences were performed with migec v1.2.7. Using mixcr v2.1.11, the UMI consensuses were aligned to TRA and TRB V and J templates and assembled into clonotypes. Clonotypes were classified as expanded or contracted when called significant by both edgeR and NoisET, with noise models trained on biological replicates. For edgeR calls, the cutoffs were a false discovery rate-adjusted p below 0.01 and a log2 fold-change threshold of 1. As an exploratory analysis of dynamics, max-normalized trajectories of the 1000 most abundant clonotypes were examined with PCA combined with hierarchical clustering. Separately sequenced CD4+ and CD8+ repertoires were used to assign the CD4 or CD8 phenotype of responding clones. TCRdb redid the processing of the public reads, applying fastp at Q25 and MiXCR, and retained in-frame beta chains. A single entry per CDR3 protein holds the most common genes and DNA from its merged rows. TCRdb assigned the V and J calls; the authors' analysis was not used. The sample table records hundreds of thousands of distinct CDR3 sequences; around 30% of these occur just once. Roughly 13% of the sample lies in the top ten.

PBMCs were isolated by Ficoll-Paque density gradient centrifugation. This sequence uses TRBV3-1 and TRBJ2-3; D gene: possibly TRBD2, on 5 matching bases. The sample comprised PBMCs or a T cell subset sorted from them (not recorded which). This TCR derives from an adult woman who had mild COVID-19 (a few samples of this study predate the infection). The sample titles of this study are shuffled in the database, so cell type and time point are left out; the donor was told from shared clones. The CDR3 has the sequence CASSRGATDTQYF. The nucleotides read TGTGCCAGCAGCCGGGGAGCCACAGATACGCAGTATTTT.